This entry features one T cell receptor beta chain sequence. Its antigen is currently unknown. This entry comes from a study of beta chain features in type 1 diabetes. Findings and caveats of the study: PCR might preferentially amplify shorter templates, equally in patients and controls. Among patients with Type 1 diabetes, TCRB CDR3s were moderately but significantly shorter in every one of the four CD4+ subsets. In these data, an HLA type influence on TCRB rearrangement remained unresolved.

Expressed TCRB transcripts got sequenced, as all isolated RNA was reverse transcribed. The repertoire was sequenced with immunoSEQ multiplex PCR; TCRdb's copy has only in-frame clones and lacks some. Of 200,000 to 300,000 clones in the sample, over 20% are singletons; the top ten hold more than 0.025%. The sample taken for sequencing was naive CD4+ T cells from blood. This receptor was obtained from a woman in her forties with type 1 diabetes.

For the CDR3, the DNA is TGTGCCAGCAAACAGGGGACGAACACTGAAGCTTTCTTT. Protein: CASKQGTNTEAFF. The J gene is TRBJ1-1, the V gene TRBV11-2, with 7 bases that match TRBD1. The ends lost 7 bases at V and 1 base at J; junction bases unmatched: 3. CDR3 size: 13 residues. Germline CDR1 and CDR2: SGHAT and FQNNGV.